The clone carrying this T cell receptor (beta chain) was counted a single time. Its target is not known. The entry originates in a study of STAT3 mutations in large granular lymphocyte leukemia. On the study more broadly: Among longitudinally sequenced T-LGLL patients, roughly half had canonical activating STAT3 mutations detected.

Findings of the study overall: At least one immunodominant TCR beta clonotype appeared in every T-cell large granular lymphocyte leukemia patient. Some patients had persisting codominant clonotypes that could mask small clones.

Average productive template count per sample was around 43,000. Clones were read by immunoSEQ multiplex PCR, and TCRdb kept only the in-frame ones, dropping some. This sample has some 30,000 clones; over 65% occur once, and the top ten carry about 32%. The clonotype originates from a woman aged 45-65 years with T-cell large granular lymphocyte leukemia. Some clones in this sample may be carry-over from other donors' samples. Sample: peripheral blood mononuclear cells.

The CDR3 protein is CASIVARGAYEQYF. Written as DNA, the CDR3 is TGTGCCAGCATTGTGGCGCGGGGGGCTTACGAGCAGTACTTC. The V call is TRBV28, the J call TRBJ2-7, with 8 bases lining up with TRBD2. Looked up from germline, CDR1 is MDHEN and CDR2 is SYDVKM. This CDR3 spans 14 amino acids. With V trimmed by 7 bases and J by 4 bases, 9 bases remained unmatched.